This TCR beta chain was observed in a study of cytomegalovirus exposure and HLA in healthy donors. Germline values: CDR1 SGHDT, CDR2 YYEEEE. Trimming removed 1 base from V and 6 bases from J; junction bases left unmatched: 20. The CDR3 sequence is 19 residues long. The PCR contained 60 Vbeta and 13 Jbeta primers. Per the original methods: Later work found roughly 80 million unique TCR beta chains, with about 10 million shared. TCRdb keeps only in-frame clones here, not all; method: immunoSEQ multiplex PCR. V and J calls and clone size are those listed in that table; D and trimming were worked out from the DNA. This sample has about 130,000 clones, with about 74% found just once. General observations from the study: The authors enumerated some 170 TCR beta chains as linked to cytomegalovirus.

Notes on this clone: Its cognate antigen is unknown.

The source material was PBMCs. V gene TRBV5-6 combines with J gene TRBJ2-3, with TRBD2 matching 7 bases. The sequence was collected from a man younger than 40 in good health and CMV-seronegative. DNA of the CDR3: TGTGCCAGCAGCTTGAAGGCAGGGTTGAGGGAGGGCCGCTCTGATACGCAGTATTTT. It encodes CASSLKAGLREGRSDTQYF.